This T cell receptor (beta chain) was profiled in a study of blood T cell repertoires in COVID-19. In the original analysis: Researchers report that nucleated cell counts were estimated from reference gene primer amplification. Assay used: immunoSEQ multiplex PCR; TCRdb lists only in-frame clones, some missing. V and J calls and clone size follow that table, whereas D and trimming were derived from the DNA. The sample holds around 160,000 clones, 70% to 90% seen once. J lost 6 bases, V lost 0 bases, and 6 bases had no gene match. The germline CDR1 and CDR2 sequences are SGHKS and YYEKEE (reference sequence). The length of the CDR3 is 14 residues.

Sequencing input: peripheral blood. The chain uses TRBV5-5 and TRBJ2-7, with TRBD2 matching 7 bases. This clonotype was sampled from a man in his sixties with acute or convalescent COVID-19. The CDR3 DNA sequence: TGTGCCAGCAGCTTGGCCAGGTGGGAGGGCGAGCAGTACTTC. The encoded protein is CASSLARWEGEQYF.